A single sample is the source of the 25 T cell receptor beta chains below, sequenced in a study of blood T cell repertoires in COVID-19. This table comes from immunoSEQ multiplex PCR, and its TCRdb copy is limited to in-frame clones, with some not included. This sample carries about 240,000 clones, approximately 78% of them seen once, and the ten largest clones take roughly 8.2%. The sample taken for sequencing was peripheral blood. All receptors derive from a woman aged 80 or older with COVID-19, enrolled during active disease.

The rearrangement uses TRBV7-3 and TRBJ2-7; unclear D gene. Trimming left V 2 bases short and J 1 base short, with 9 bases between. CDR3 length: 14 residues. Germline lookup yields CDR1 SGHTA and CDR2 FQGTGA. The chain's CDR3 is CASSLGASSYEQYF. The CDR3, as DNA: TGTGCCAGCAGCTTAGGAGCTTCGTCCTACGAGCAGTACTTC.

The V gene is TRBV2, the J gene TRBJ2-1; D perhaps matches TRBD1 (5 bases). Deletions cut 6 bases from V and 10 bases from J, with 10 bases between. CDR3 size: 11 residues. Germline V gene lookup returns CDR1 SNHLY and CDR2 FYNNEI. Here the CDR3 reads CASRLDTEQFF. CDR3 sequence (DNA): TGTGCCAGCAGGCTGGACACGGAGCAGTTCTTC.

The CDR3 nucleotides are TGTGCCAGCAGCCCCCTGGGTGGGCCCCGGGAGCAGTTCTTC. Amino acids: CASSPLGGPREQFF. The chain links TRBV7-6 to TRBJ2-1; D call uncertain. Trimming took 5 bases from V and 10 from J, leaving 18 bases between them. Looked up from germline, CDR1 is SGHVS and CDR2 is FNYEAQ. CDR3 length equals 14 residues.

The chain joins TRBV28 to TRBJ2-1, with 9 bases identical to TRBD1. Germline trimming cut 7 bases from V and 5 bases from J; bases unmatched to any gene: 3. Germline loops: CDR1 MDHEN, CDR2 SYDVKM. The CDR3 extends over 13 amino acids. The CDR3 DNA is TGTGCCAGCACCGACAGGGGGAACAATGAGCAGTTCTTC. This gives the protein CASTDRGNNEQFF.

This chain joins TRBV18 and TRBJ2-3, with no clear D. This CDR3 is 12 amino acids long. With 3 bases removed from V and 4 bases from J, the gap between germline ends came to 5 bases. In germline, CDR1 is KGHSH, CDR2 LQKENI. Here the CDR3 DNA reads TGTGCCAGCTCACCGGCGGCAGATACGCAGTATTTT. Translating it yields CASSPAADTQYF.

V gene TRBV27 combines with J gene TRBJ1-5; D perhaps matches TRBD1 (5 bases). V dropped 3 bases and J dropped 6 bases, with 27 bases sitting between them. CDR1 and CDR2 (germline): MNHEY, SMNVEV (reference sequence). CDR3 size: 19 residues. The CDR3 nucleotides are TGTGCCAGCAGTTTTCTAGGCCTCAAGGGCCCGGCCGGGGGTCAGCCCCAGCATTTT. Protein product: CASSFLGLKGPAGGQPQHF.

This rearrangement joins TRBV19 to TRBJ1-6, with D perhaps TRBD1 (6 bases). V was cut by 7 bases and J by 0 bases, with 19 bases left in between. The V gene's germline CDR1 is LNHDA and CDR2 SQIVND (reference sequence). CDR3 length: 18 residues. The DNA for the CDR3 is TGTGCCAGTACCCCATCCGGACAGTTTAGCTCCTATAATTCACCCCTCCACTTT. Its protein product is CASTPSGQFSSYNSPLHF. Combining the CDR3 with reference TRBV19 and TRBJ1-6 gives the whole variable domain DGGITQSPKYLFRKEGQNVTLSCEQNLNHDAMYWYRQDPGQGLRLIYYSQIVNDFQKGDIAEGYSVSREKKESFPLTVTSAQKNPTAFYLCASTPSGQFSSYNSPLHFGNGTRLTVT.

The rearrangement uses TRBV5-6 and TRBJ2-3; 7 bases line up with TRBD2. The V gene end was trimmed by 5 bases and the J gene end by 2 bases; junction bases not matched to a gene: 14. This CDR3 contains 17 residues. The germline V gene encodes CDR1 SGHDT and CDR2 YYEEEE. The CDR3 is CASSDGGRGGNTDTQYF. The CDR3 nucleotides read TGTGCCAGCAGTGATGGGGGAAGGGGAGGGAACACAGATACGCAGTATTTT.

The chain carries TRBV5-1 and TRBJ2-3; the D gene is possibly TRBD2 (6 bases). Germline V gene lookup returns CDR1 SGHRS and CDR2 YFSETQ. This CDR3 has 14 amino acids. V was trimmed by 3 bases and J by 5 bases, leaving 13 bases between them. This CDR3 reads CASSSNSGGDTQYF. The CDR3 bases are TGCGCCAGCAGCTCTAATAGCGGAGGAGATACGCAGTATTTT. The full variable domain, in which reference TRBV5-1 and TRBJ2-3 provide the parts outside the CDR3, is KAGVTQTPRYLIKTRGQQVTLSCSPISGHRSVSWYQQTPGQGLQFLFEYFSETQRNKGNFPGRFSGRQFSNSRSEMNVSTLELGDSALYLCASSSNSGGDTQYFGPGTRLTVL.

The V gene is TRBV7-9, the J gene TRBJ1-3, with D possibly TRBD1 on 6 matching bases. The length of the CDR3 is 16 residues. V lost 5 bases and J 0 bases, leaving 14 bases between the germline ends. Germline V lookup: CDR1 SEHNR, CDR2 FQNEAQ (reference sequence). CDR3 sequence: CASSLSWGPSGNTIYF. Here the CDR3 DNA reads TGTGCCAGCAGCCTCTCGTGGGGGCCCTCTGGAAACACCATATATTTT.

The chain combines TRBV5-6 with TRBJ2-1; D is perhaps TRBD2 (6 bases). Germline V CDR1 and CDR2: SGHDT, YYEEEE. The CDR3 is 17 amino acids. Between the trimmed V and J ends, which lost 4 bases and 0 bases, there was a span of 17 bases. The DNA of the CDR3 is TGTGCCAGCAGCAACTGGGGAGGACACCCCTCCTACAATGAGCAGTTCTTC. As protein: CASSNWGGHPSYNEQFF.

The chain combines TRBV5-1 with TRBJ1-4, with D unresolved. Germline CDR1 and CDR2: SGHRS and YFSETQ. This CDR3 contains 15 residues. Trimming took off 0 bases at V and 0 bases at J, with 6 bases between the two ends. CDR3 in amino acids: CASSLGVATNEKLFF. The CDR3 nucleotides are TGCGCCAGCAGCTTGGGCGTAGCAACTAATGAAAAACTGTTTTTT.

The chain has TRBV30 and TRBJ1-5, with D hard to call. The CDR3 is 12 amino acids. CDR1 GTSNPN and CDR2 SVGIG come from the germline V gene (reference sequence). V lost 4 bases, J lost 2 bases, and 6 bases lay in between. The CDR3: CAWTSGNQPQHF. In nucleotides, the CDR3 is TGTGCCTGGACTTCGGGCAATCAGCCCCAGCATTTT.

V usage is TRBV10-3 and J usage is TRBJ2-7; 7 bases line up with TRBD1. This CDR3 comprises 15 residues. V was clipped by 2 bases and J by 6 bases; unmatched bases: 10. Germline V gene data show CDR1 as ENHRY and CDR2 as SYGVKD. The CDR3, as DNA: TGTGCCATCAGTGAGGCTACTTCGAACAGGGGCGAGCAGTACTTC. Translated, it gives CAISEATSNRGEQYF.

This clone was detected only a few times. This specimen includes other DNA sequences encoding the same CDR3. The chain has TRBV5-1 and TRBJ1-4; D is perhaps TRBD1 (6 bases). Trimming shortened V by 1 base and J by 2 bases, and 9 bases separated the two germline ends. The CDR3 length is 15 residues. Germline CDR1 reads SGHRS; CDR2 reads YFSETQ. CDR3 residues: CASSLSGGTNEKLFF. DNA for the CDR3: TGCGCCAGCAGCTTGTCGGGGGGCACTAATGAAAAACTGTTTTTT. The variable domain in full, with the rest retrieved from reference TRBV5-1 and TRBJ1-4, is KAGVTQTPRYLIKTRGQQVTLSCSPISGHRSVSWYQQTPGQGLQFLFEYFSETQRNKGNFPGRFSGRQFSNSRSEMNVSTLELGDSALYLCASSLSGGTNEKLFFGSGTQLSVL.

In its sample, this clone was seen once. The chain is built from TRBV2 and TRBJ1-2; a possible D gene is TRBD1 (6 bases). The CDR3 has 14 residues. Trimming stripped 3 bases from V and 6 bases from J, with 14 bases between. CDR1 is SNHLY and CDR2 is FYNNEI in the germline V gene. CDR3 DNA: TGTGCCAGCAGTGATGTCAGGGGTGTGGATGGCTACACCTTC. Its translation: CASSDVRGVDGYTF.

The chain uses TRBV30 and TRBJ1-1, with TRBD1 identical over 7 bases. Trimming removed 4 bases from V and 5 bases from J; junction bases left unmatched: 7. Per the germline V gene, CDR1 is GTSNPN and CDR2 is SVGIG (reference sequence). CDR3 size: 13 residues. CDR3 residues: CAWNGRGPTEAFF. DNA of the CDR3: TGTGCCTGGAATGGAAGGGGGCCAACTGAAGCTTTCTTT.

V is TRBV7-2 and J is TRBJ1-2; D gene uncertain. The CDR3 extends over 17 amino acids. CDR1 and CDR2 from the germline V gene are SGHTA and FQGNSA. The V gene lost 4 bases and the J gene lost 5 bases, with 23 bases spanning the gap. For the CDR3, the DNA is TGTGCCAGCAGCTCACGGCCGACGGCGGCAGTAAATTATGGCTACACCTTC. It translates to CASSSRPTAAVNYGYTF.

The chain is built from TRBV7-3 and TRBJ2-3; D may be TRBD2 (6 bases). Germline V CDR1 and CDR2: SGHTA, FQGTGA. V lost 6 bases and J 2 bases, leaving 18 bases between the germline ends. The CDR3 is 16 amino acids. For the CDR3, the DNA is TGTGCCAGCAGTTTCCGGGGACCGGGACTCACAGATACGCAGTATTTT. Translation gives CASSFRGPGLTDTQYF.

The CDR3 nucleotides are TGTGCCAGCAGTTTTAATAGCAATCAGCCCCAGCATTTT. Protein sequence: CASSFNSNQPQHF. V usage is TRBV27 and J usage is TRBJ1-5; the D is unclear. CDR3 length: 13 amino acids. Per the germline V gene, CDR1 is MNHEY and CDR2 is SMNVEV (reference sequence). V was trimmed by 3 bases and J by 0 bases, leaving 3 bases between them.

V and J are TRBV5-1 and TRBJ2-7; 7 positions match TRBD1. The germline gives CDR1 SGHRS, CDR2 YFSETQ. This CDR3 contains 11 residues. Trimming took 0 bases from V and 12 from J; bases not matched to a gene: 3. Here the CDR3 reads CASSLEGQRYF. CDR3 coding DNA: TGCGCCAGCAGCTTGGAGGGACAGCGGTACTTC.

The chain joins TRBV30 to TRBJ1-5; 9 nucleotides line up with TRBD1. Germline V gene sequence: CDR1 GTSNPN, CDR2 SVGIG (reference sequence). J gave up 3 bases and V 1 base, and 4 bases lay outside the gene matches. There are 15 residues in the CDR3. The CDR3, as DNA: TGTGCCTGGAGTGAACAACAGGGGGCCAATCAGCCCCAGCATTTT. This translates into CAWSEQQGANQPQHF.

The chain carries TRBV5-6 and TRBJ1-4; D unclear. Germline CDR1 is SGHDT and CDR2 is YYEEEE. Trimming removed 1 base at V and 5 bases at J, with 12 bases between. The CDR3 contains 15 residues. The CDR3 DNA is TGTGCCAGCAGCTTGTACCCCGGCGGGAATGAAAAACTGTTTTTT. Protein product: CASSLYPGGNEKLFF. Full variable domain (missing parts from reference TRBV5-6 and TRBJ1-4): DAGVTQSPTHLIKTRGQQVTLRCSPKSGHDTVSWYQQALGQGPQFIFQYYEEEERQRGNFPDRFSGHQFPNYSSELNVNALLLGDSALYLCASSLYPGGNEKLFFGSGTQLSVL.

The chain links TRBV4-1 to TRBJ1-1; D possibly corresponds to TRBD1 (6 bases). Per germline, CDR1 MGHRA and CDR2 YSYEKL. CDR3 length: 13 amino acids. The V end was cut by 2 bases, the J end by 6 bases, with 10 bases between. The DNA of the CDR3 is TGCGCCAGCAGCCAACAGGGGTGGGCTGAAGCTTTCTTT. Protein: CASSQQGWAEAFF.

This sequence joins TRBV7-2 and TRBJ1-2, with D possibly TRBD1 on 6 matching bases. Trimming left V 1 base short and J 8 bases short, with 11 bases between. The CDR3 spans 13 residues. CDR1 is SGHTA, CDR2 FQGNSA, per germline. CDR3 region: CASSLEYRAGYTF. The CDR3 DNA reads TGTGCCAGCAGCTTAGAGTACAGGGCCGGCTACACCTTC. Full variable domain (outside the CDR3, taken from reference TRBV7-2 and TRBJ1-2): GAGVSQSPSNKVTEKGKDVELRCDPISGHTALYWYRQSLGQGLEFLIYFQGNSAPDKSGLPSDRFSAERTGGSVSTLTIQRTQQEDSAVYLCASSLEYRAGYTFGSGTRLTVV.